This T cell receptor (beta chain) was identified during a study of brain T cells in children with intractable seizures. The study, taken as a whole, reports: Pre-surgery blood may have been undersampled, hiding some clones. Top 50 brain clonotypes included both public and private clones. Only CDR3 sequence similarity suggested viral specificity, without known HCMV serostatus.

About this clone itself: The antigen remains undetermined.

The protocol was immunoSEQ multiplex PCR, while the TCRdb copy is restricted to in-frame clones and leaves out a portion. The repertoire includes 4,000 to 6,000 clones, around 92% of them detected once, and 1.5% to 2% sits in the top ten. Sequencing was limited to surgery cases with top T cell transcript signatures in brain tissue. Patients received at least one anti-epileptic drug before surgery. Specimen: resected brain tissue, collected at surgery. The clonotype originates from a boy younger than two with focal cortical dysplasia and intractable seizures.

Written as DNA, the CDR3 is TGCGCCAGCAGCCAATGGTCCCAAGAGACCCAGTACTTC. As protein: CASSQWSQETQYF. This chain connects TRBV4-1 to TRBJ2-5; D uncertain. Germline CDR1 reads MGHRA; CDR2 reads YSYEKL. Trimming removed 2 bases from V and 1 base from J, with 5 bases in between. CDR3 size: 13 residues.